This entry concerns a single TCR beta chain. TCRdb's table, derived via immunoSEQ multiplex PCR, lists solely in-frame clones and lacks some. This sample has about 220,000 clones; approximately 77% occur once, and the top ten carry 3% to 4%. The CDR3 is made up of 16 amino acids. Germline trimming cut 1 base from V and 7 bases from J; bases unmatched to any gene: 8. Germline CDR1 and CDR2: SGHAT and FQNNGV. The data stem from a study of blood T cell repertoires in COVID-19. The sequencing input was peripheral blood. The clonotype was recovered from a woman at least 80 years old with acute or convalescent COVID-19. The chain links TRBV11-2 to TRBJ2-1; 9 bases line up with TRBD2. The chain's CDR3 is CASSLVTLAGRNEQFF. The CDR3 DNA follows: TGTGCCAGCAGCTTAGTGACTCTAGCGGGGCGGAATGAGCAGTTCTTC.